The clone carrying this T cell receptor beta chain has a handful of counts. This entry belongs to a study of T-cell reconstitution after alpha-beta-depleted transplantation in children. Unique molecular identifiers featured in how the TCRbeta library was prepared. In TCRdb, the PCR reads were re-called with MiXCR into one record per CDR3 protein. The sample shows hundreds of thousands of distinct CDR3 sequences, roughly 17% of them seen only once. Per the germline V gene, CDR1 is KGHDR and CDR2 is SFDVKD. Trimming cost V 4 bases and J 2 bases, with 11 bases left between them. The CDR3 runs 15 residues.

Specimen: PBMCs from the stem cell graft donor, collected from the stem cell graft. The sequence derives from a human donor who donated a stem cell graft to a child with acute myeloid leukemia. The rearrangement uses TRBV24-1 and TRBJ2-1, with D perhaps matching TRBD2 (5 bases). CDR3 in DNA: TGTGCCACCAGTGAAGGACTCTCCCCCTACAATGAGCAGTTCTTC. It yields the protein CATSEGLSPYNEQFF.